This T cell receptor beta chain derives from a study of vaccination and CD4 T cells after COVID-19. Study summary: Convalescent cases consisted of six males and four females, of whom two were Hispanic.

Treatment described: roughly 11-day PBMC culture with coronavirus spike peptide pools or control peptides (ViraFEST assay). It was with approximately 9.2 IU/ml IL-2 and roughly 9 ug/ml peptide pools that 2 million to 2.5 million PBMCs per well were cultured. Negative selection recovered the CD4+ T cells once they had spent approximately eleven days in culture. With regard to this clonotype: Antigen unknown.

Per the germline V gene, CDR1 is DFQATT and CDR2 is SNEGSKA (reference sequence). With 6 bases clipped from V and 7 bases from J, the junction kept 13 bases outside the gene matches. This CDR3 contains 16 residues. The study sequenced cultured CD4+ T cell DNA using the Oncomine TCR Beta short-read assay. TCRdb re-analysed the PCR reads in MiXCR, keeping a single row per CDR3 protein. Found here are fewer than 16,000 distinct CDR3 sequences, roughly half of them singletons; the top ten hold roughly 13%. The origin of this receptor is a human donor who had recovered from COVID-19. Sequencing was done on a sample of CD4+ T cells from blood, cultured in vitro. The chain recombines TRBV20-1 with TRBJ1-6; 9 nucleotides line up with TRBD1. The CDR3 region is CSAPPPDRGPNSPLHF. CDR3 bases: TGCAGTGCCCCACCCCCGGACAGGGGCCCAAATTCACCCCTCCACTTT.